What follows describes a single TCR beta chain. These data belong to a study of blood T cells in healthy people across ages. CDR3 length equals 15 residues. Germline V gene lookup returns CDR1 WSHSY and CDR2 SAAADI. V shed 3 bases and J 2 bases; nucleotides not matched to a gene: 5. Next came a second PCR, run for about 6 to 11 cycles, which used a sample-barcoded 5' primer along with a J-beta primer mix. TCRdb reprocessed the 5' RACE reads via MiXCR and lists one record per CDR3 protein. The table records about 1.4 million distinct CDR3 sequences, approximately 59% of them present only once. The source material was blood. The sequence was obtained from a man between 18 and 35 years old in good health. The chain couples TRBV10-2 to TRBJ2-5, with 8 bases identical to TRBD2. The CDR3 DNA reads TGCGCCAGCAGTGATCAGCGGGAGATACAAGAGACCCAGTACTTC. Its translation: CASSDQREIQETQYF.